The 16 T cell receptor beta chains below were found in one sample sequenced in a study of T-cell memory formation after mild COVID-19. TCRdb recomputed calls from the 5' RACE reads with MiXCR, one row per CDR3 protein. The sample yields about 33,000 distinct CDR3 sequences, around 20% seen once. Sequences were obtained from PBMCs or a T cell subset sorted from them (not recorded which). Receptor source: an adult who had mild COVID-19 (a few samples of this study predate the infection). Cell type and time point are not known.

This chain connects TRBV3-1 to TRBJ1-2; no clear D. The CDR3 is 15 residues long. Germline CDR1 LGHDT, CDR2 YNNKEL (reference sequence). Trimming took off 1 base at V and 6 bases at J, with 15 bases between the two ends. CDR3 nucleotide sequence: TGTGCCAGCAGCCAAGTTAGTCAGGTCCCTGATGGCTACACCTTC. Its translation: CASSQVSQVPDGYTF.

This clonotype was found many times. The rearrangement links TRBV5-1 to TRBJ1-4, with D hard to call. The CDR3 is 16 residues long. In germline, CDR1 is SGHRS, CDR2 YFSETQ. With 4 bases removed from V and 7 bases from J, the gap between germline ends came to 20 bases. This CDR3 is CASSPLGAQLREKLFF. CDR3 nucleotides: TGCGCCAGCAGCCCACTGGGCGCACAATTGCGTGAAAAACTGTTTTTT.

The chain uses TRBV7-9 and TRBJ1-2, with TRBD1 matching over 10 bases. This CDR3 region has 17 residues. Trimming removed 6 bases from V and 7 bases from J; junction bases left unmatched: 17. Germline lookup yields CDR1 SEHNR and CDR2 FQNEAQ (reference sequence). The chain's CDR3 is CASRPTELTGGYSGYTF. CDR3 DNA sequence: TGTGCCAGCAGACCTACTGAATTGACAGGGGGCTATTCTGGCTACACCTTC.

This clonotype came up many times. This sequence joins TRBV12-3 or TRBV12-4 and TRBJ2-5, with D possibly being TRBD1 or TRBD2 (5 bases each). The CDR3 is 14 amino acids. With 6 bases removed from V and 0 bases from J, the gap between germline ends came to 11 bases. For the CDR3, the DNA is TGTGCCAGCAGACCAGGGACGGACCAAGAGACCCAGTACTTC. Protein product: CASRPGTDQETQYF.

This clonotype was observed many times. The gene calls are TRBV5-1 and TRBJ1-4; possibly TRBD1 for D (5 bases). V was trimmed by 2 bases and J by 1 base, leaving 12 bases between them. The germline V gene encodes CDR1 SGHRS and CDR2 YFSETQ. The CDR3 totals 16 residues. In nucleotides, the CDR3 is TGCGCCAGCAGCTTCGGGGCCCGAGGAACTAATGAAAAACTGTTTTTT. It translates to CASSFGARGTNEKLFF. The whole variable domain, remainder taken from reference TRBV5-1 and TRBJ1-4, is KAGVTQTPRYLIKTRGQQVTLSCSPISGHRSVSWYQQTPGQGLQFLFEYFSETQRNKGNFPGRFSGRQFSNSRSEMNVSTLELGDSALYLCASSFGARGTNEKLFFGSGTQLSVL.

This clonotype was recorded many times. The J gene is TRBJ2-1, the V gene TRBV5-1; D may correspond to TRBD1 or TRBD2 (6 bases each). The CDR3 length is 19 residues. The germline V and J ends were trimmed by 0 bases and 0 bases, with 19 bases remaining between them. Per germline, CDR1 SGHRS and CDR2 YFSETQ. The DNA for the CDR3 is TGCGCCAGCAGCTTGGAAGGGGGGCAGGGCAGTGGCTCCTACAATGAGCAGTTCTTC. It encodes CASSLEGGQGSGSYNEQFF. Full variable domain (missing parts from reference TRBV5-1 and TRBJ2-1): KAGVTQTPRYLIKTRGQQVTLSCSPISGHRSVSWYQQTPGQGLQFLFEYFSETQRNKGNFPGRFSGRQFSNSRSEMNVSTLELGDSALYLCASSLEGGQGSGSYNEQFFGPGTRLTVL.

This clonotype was found many times. The chain couples TRBV24-1 to TRBJ2-3, with a tentative D call TRBD1 (5 bases). This CDR3 is 15 amino acids long. The germline V gene has CDR1 KGHDR and CDR2 SFDVKD. V gave up 3 bases and J gave up 3 bases, with 12 bases separating them. The CDR3 here is CATSDRARVTDTQYF. CDR3 nucleotide sequence: TGTGCCACCAGTGATCGGGCCAGGGTGACAGATACGCAGTATTTT.

The chain carries TRBV12-3 or TRBV12-4 and TRBJ1-1, with 10 bases identical to TRBD1. The CDR3 loop spans 15 amino acids. The V gene end was trimmed by 1 base and the J gene end by 1 base; junction bases not matched to a gene: 0. The CDR3 coding sequence is TGTGCCAGCAGTTTAGGGACAGGGGGGAACACTGAAGCTTTCTTT. This gives the protein CASSLGTGGNTEAFF.

This clonotype was found many times. The genes are TRBV6-2 or TRBV6-3 and TRBJ2-3; the D gene is possibly TRBD2 (5 bases). The CDR3 length is 15 residues. V dropped 4 bases and J dropped 2 bases, with 13 bases sitting between them. Per germline, CDR1 MNHEY and CDR2 SVGEGT. In DNA, the CDR3 is TGTGCCAGCAGTTCCCCGCCGAGGGACACAGATACGCAGTATTTT. Translated, it gives CASSSPPRDTDTQYF.

This clonotype was observed many times. The genes are TRBV20-1 and TRBJ2-5; 9 bases match TRBD2. V lost 3 bases to trimming and J lost 5 bases; unmatched junction nucleotides: 10. This CDR3 contains 15 residues. CDR1 and CDR2 from the germline V gene are DFQATT and SNEGSKA (reference sequence). The CDR3 loop is CSARSGGRASETQYF. Here the CDR3 DNA reads TGCAGTGCTAGGTCGGGCGGGAGGGCCTCCGAGACCCAGTACTTC.

The chain couples TRBV5-1 to TRBJ1-2; no firm D call. The germline CDR1 and CDR2 sequences are SGHRS and YFSETQ. The CDR3 runs to 16 residues. The V gene lost 0 bases and the J gene lost 2 bases, with 14 bases spanning the gap. CDR3 sequence reads: CASSLDRGGVNYGYTF. The DNA of the CDR3 is TGCGCCAGCAGCTTGGATCGGGGAGGCGTGAACTATGGCTACACCTTC.

The sample holds many counts of this clonotype. This chain joins TRBV19 and TRBJ2-1; the D gene is possibly TRBD1 (6 bases). This CDR3 region has 13 residues. Deletions cut 5 bases from V and 6 bases from J, with 11 bases between. CDR1 is LNHDA and CDR2 is SQIVND in the germline V gene (reference sequence). CDR3 region: CASSPQTGNEQFF. CDR3 DNA sequence: TGTGCCAGTAGTCCGCAGACAGGCAATGAGCAGTTCTTC.

This clonotype was picked up many times. The chain uses TRBV6-1 and TRBJ1-1; D unresolved. Germline-derived CDR1 and CDR2 are MNHNS and SASEGT. This CDR3 has 15 amino acids. V was pared by 6 bases and J by 1 base, with 15 bases between. DNA of the CDR3: TGTGCCAGCAGGGTTTGGTTATTTGGGAACACTGAAGCTTTCTTT. Its protein is CASRVWLFGNTEAFF.

This clonotype was picked up many times. The V gene is TRBV24-1, the J gene TRBJ2-3; D unclear. CDR3 size: 13 residues. V was pared by 4 bases and J by 0 bases, with 4 bases between. CDR1 is KGHDR, CDR2 SFDVKD, per germline. The CDR3 region is CATSDESTDTQYF. In nucleotides, the CDR3 is TGTGCCACCAGTGACGAAAGCACAGATACGCAGTATTTT.

J is TRBJ2-7 and V is TRBV6-6; 9 positions match TRBD1. This CDR3 comprises 16 residues. V gave up 0 bases and J gave up 3 bases; unmatched junction bases: 6. CDR1 is MNHNY, CDR2 SVGAGI, per germline (reference sequence). CDR3 DNA: TGTGCCAGCAGTTACTCTTGGGACAGGGACTACTACGAGCAGTACTTC. It yields the protein CASSYSWDRDYYEQYF.

In its sample, this clonotype ranks as medium-sized. The chain combines TRBV7-9 with TRBJ2-1; D call uncertain. V was trimmed by 5 bases and J by 0 bases, leaving 11 bases between them. This CDR3 region has 15 residues. Germline V gene sequence: CDR1 SEHNR, CDR2 FQNEAQ (reference sequence). The CDR3 loop reads CASSRSGSSYNEQFF. In DNA form, the CDR3 reads TGTGCCAGCAGCCGTTCGGGTAGCTCCTACAATGAGCAGTTCTTC.